These T cell receptor beta chains were read from a single sample in a study of cytotoxic CD8 clonotypes in ibrutinib-treated CLL. Data came from immunoSEQ multiplex PCR; TCRdb stores just in-frame clones and leaves some out. The sample holds hundreds of thousands of clones, roughly two thirds seen once. The sample in question was PBMCs, obtained after 36 months of ibrutinib treatment. The receptors here all came from a human donor with chronic lymphocytic leukemia. Both conserved end residues are part of each CDR3. The order of the fields is V gene, D gene, clone size, J gene, CDR3 DNA, CDR3 protein. A D gene is named only where the DNA matches it firmly. The size entry is marked missing in some rows and otherwise reads once, few, many or a size class.

TRBV4-3	.	.	TRBJ1-2	TGCGCCAGCAGCCAAGCAGGGTTTCAGAACTATGGCTACACCTTC	CASSQAGFQNYGYTF
TRBV25-1	.	.	TRBJ2-5	TGTGCCAGCAGTTCTAAAGGGGAGACCCAGTACTTC	CASSSKGETQYF
TRBV19	.	.	TRBJ1-6	TGTGCCAGTAGTATTAGCGACAGCCATAATTCACCCCTCCACTTT	CASSISDSHNSPLHF
TRBV29-1	.	.	TRBJ1-2	TGCAGCGTTGAAGATCGCCGGGGTGGCCTCTATGGCTACACCTTC	CSVEDRRGGLYGYTF
TRBV7-2	TRBD2	few	TRBJ2-7	TGTGCCAGCAGCCGGCGGACGGGGGGGGCCGACGAGCAGTACTTC	CASSRRTGGADEQYF
TRBV28	TRBD1	.	TRBJ2-1	TGTGCCAGCAGTATAACCGGGACAGGTACCAATGAGCAGTTCTTC	CASSITGTGTNEQFF
TRBV27	.	.	TRBJ1-3	TGTGCCAGCAGGAGAACAGTATCTGGAAACACCATATATTTT	CASRRTVSGNTIYF
TRBV9	.	few	TRBJ1-1	TGTGCCAGCAGCGCGGACATGAACACTGAAGCTTTCTTT	CASSADMNTEAFF
TRBV4-3	.	.	TRBJ2-3	TGCGCCAGCAGCCAAGATCTCACGGGGGGCACAGATACGCAGTATTTT	CASSQDLTGGTDTQYF
TRBV13	.	.	TRBJ1-1	TGTGCCAGCAGCTCGACTGTTAACACTGAAGCTTTCTTT	CASSSTVNTEAFF
TRBV4-1	.	once	TRBJ2-2	TGCGCCAGCAGCCAAGCCGAAAGATACACCGGGGAGCTGTTTTTT	CASSQAERYTGELFF
TRBV7-2	TRBD2	.	TRBJ2-7	TGTGCCAGCAGCTTAGCGAGGCGGGAGGACTACGAGCAGTACTTC	CASSLARREDYEQYF
TRBV28	.	.	TRBJ1-2	TGTGCCAGCAGTCCGAGCACCGGTGGGAGCTATGGCTACACCTTC	CASSPSTGGSYGYTF
TRBV6-5	.	.	TRBJ1-2	TGTGCCAGCAGTTACGCCGGGACAAAAAACTATGGCTACACCTTC	CASSYAGTKNYGYTF
TRBV15	TRBD2	.	TRBJ2-3	TGTGCCACCAGCAGACCCCTAGCGGAGAACACAGATACGCAGTATTTT	CATSRPLAENTDTQYF